This TCR beta chain was sequenced in a study of blood T cell repertoires in COVID-19. Study-level background: Acute and convalescent COVID-19 specimens originated in the United States, Italy and Spain.

In the original processing: The authors estimated nucleated cell counts from reference gene primer amplification. Produced via immunoSEQ multiplex PCR; TCRdb's table is partial and in-frame only. That table furnishes V, J and clone size, whereas the DNA furnished D and trimming. The sample carries 100,000 to 150,000 clones, roughly 88% recorded once. The TCR was taken from a man in his forties or fifties with acute or convalescent COVID-19. Material: peripheral blood.

The CDR3 DNA is TGTGCCAGCAGGCCTAGCGGGGTTGTCAATGAGCAGTTCTTC. This codes for CASRPSGVVNEQFF. This chain uses TRBV27 with TRBJ2-1, with 9 bases that match TRBD2. The CDR3 length is 14 residues. Unmatched junction bases numbered 6, after V lost 6 bases and J lost 6 bases. The germline gives CDR1 MNHEY, CDR2 SMNVEV (reference sequence).